The sequence of this T cell receptor beta chain was determined in a study of shared clonotypes between healthy human individuals. Remarks on this clone: As yet, its antigen is unknown.

Study results and limitations: Clonotype sharing levels among donors were expected to vary with sequencing depth.

Assay runs were performed at deep level. Data came from immunoSEQ multiplex PCR; TCRdb stores just in-frame clones and leaves some out. In the table there are about 450,000 clones, 79% of which are singletons. The CDR3 consists of 16 residues. V lost 7 bases to trimming and J lost 7 bases, with 23 bases between them. The V gene's germline CDR1 is MDHEN and CDR2 SYDVKM. The sample taken for sequencing was PBMCs. The source is a woman aged 40 to 55 in good health. Some clones in this sample may be carry-over from other donors' samples. The chain combines TRBV28 with TRBJ2-1; perhaps D is TRBD1 or TRBD2 (5 bases each). CDR3 residues: CASNPPGQGSGNEQFF. In DNA, the CDR3 is TGTGCCAGCAACCCACCCGGACAAGGGAGTGGGAATGAGCAGTTCTTC.